The 20 T cell receptor beta chains below all came from one sample that was sequenced in a study of blood T cell repertoires in COVID-19. The method was immunoSEQ multiplex PCR; TCRdb's version includes in-frame clones alone and lacks a portion of them. Of more than 200,000 clones listed, about 90% are singletons. Sequenced sample: peripheral blood. These receptors all stem from a man older than 75 with acute or convalescent COVID-19.

V and J are TRBV28 and TRBJ2-6; maybe TRBD2 (5 bases). V shed 2 bases and J shed 4 bases, with 9 bases lying between them. There are 15 residues in the CDR3. The germline CDR1 and CDR2 sequences are MDHEN and SYDVKM. Written as DNA, the CDR3 is TGTGCCAGCAGTTTACCGGGGAGCGGGGCCAACGTCCTGACTTTC. This codes for CASSLPGSGANVLTF.

The J gene is TRBJ2-5, the V gene TRBV6-2 or TRBV6-3; 8 nucleotides align to TRBD1. V was pared by 5 bases and J by 3 bases, with 2 bases of the junction left unmatched. This CDR3 is 13 amino acids long. CDR1 is MNHEY and CDR2 is SVGEGT in the germline V gene. Written as DNA, the CDR3 is TGTGCCAGCAGTCCACAGGGGGAAGAGACCCAGTACTTC. The encoded protein is CASSPQGEETQYF.

Comments on this clone: A junction end diverges from the germline sequence, so it may reflect a read error. The CDR3 DNA reads as TGTGCCAGCAGCTTAACGCGACAGGGCCGTTGGGAATTTTTT. It codes for CASSLTRQGRWEFF. The rearrangement links TRBV7-2 to TRBJ1-1; 7 nucleotides agree with TRBD1. The CDR3 consists of 14 residues. The germline V gene has CDR1 SGHTA and CDR2 FQGNSA.

The V call is TRBV28, the J call TRBJ1-2, with 9 bases lining up with TRBD1. V was pared by 5 bases and J by 4 bases, with 8 bases of the junction left unmatched. This CDR3 is 15 amino acids long. The V gene's germline CDR1 is MDHEN and CDR2 SYDVKM. CDR3 sequence reads: CASSPEGQGPYGYTF. The CDR3 DNA follows: TGTGCCAGCAGTCCCGAAGGACAGGGGCCCTATGGCTACACCTTC.

This clone was detected a few times. The chain joins TRBV2 to TRBJ2-7; 9 positions match TRBD1. The V gene's germline CDR1 is SNHLY and CDR2 FYNNEI. The CDR3 consists of 14 residues. V shed 10 bases and J 3 bases; nucleotides not matched to a gene: 10. CDR3 in DNA: TGTGCCACCGAACCTAGGGACAGGGTCTACGAGCAGTACTTC. Amino acid sequence: CATEPRDRVYEQYF.

The chain joins TRBV20-1 to TRBJ1-2; 9 bases are shared with TRBD1. Trimming at V came to 3 bases and at J to 14 bases, leaving 1 base not matched to a gene. The CDR3 runs to 9 residues. CDR1 and CDR2 (germline): DFQATT, SNEGSKA (reference sequence). The DNA for the CDR3 is TGCAGTGCTAGGGGGACAGGGACCTTC. This gives the protein CSARGTGTF.

The chain recombines TRBV5-1 with TRBJ2-5; D gene unclear. Per germline, CDR1 SGHRS and CDR2 YFSETQ. The V and J ends lost 0 bases and 5 bases respectively, with 14 bases between them. CDR3 length equals 15 residues. The CDR3 is CASSLGPRGRETQYF. CDR3 bases: TGCGCCAGCAGCTTGGGACCACGAGGTCGGGAGACCCAGTACTTC.

This chain uses TRBV9 with TRBJ2-2; D gene ambiguous. Trimming removed 1 base from V and 4 bases from J, with 8 bases in between. The CDR3 loop spans 14 amino acids. Germline-derived CDR1 and CDR2 are SGDLS and YYNGEE. CDR3 region: CASSVYLITGELFF. CDR3 DNA sequence: TGTGCCAGCAGCGTATATCTAATCACCGGGGAGCTGTTTTTT.

The chain carries TRBV2 and TRBJ2-3; 11 bases map to TRBD2. This CDR3 has 16 amino acids. J was trimmed by 10 bases and V by 4 bases; bases with no gene match: 13. Germline loops: CDR1 SNHLY, CDR2 FYNNEI. The CDR3 DNA reads TGTGCCAGCAGTGTGGGACTAGCGGAGCCAGGGCTATCGCAGTATTTT. Translated, it gives CASSVGLAEPGLSQYF.

V is TRBV28 and J is TRBJ2-1, with TRBD2 identical over 9 bases. This CDR3 comprises 17 residues. The V gene end was trimmed by 8 bases and the J gene end by 6 bases; junction bases not matched to a gene: 17. From germline, CDR1 is MDHEN and CDR2 SYDVKM. CDR3 DNA sequence: TGTGCCAGCGGCCTAAGCGGGAGGTACCTAGTCGGCAATGAGCAGTTCTTC. The encoded protein is CASGLSGRYLVGNEQFF.

This rearrangement joins TRBV7-2 to TRBJ1-2; D gene ambiguous. This CDR3 spans 15 amino acids. V lost 0 bases, J lost 0 bases, and 8 bases lay in between. Germline CDR1 and CDR2: SGHTA and FQGNSA. The CDR3 coding sequence is TGTGCCAGCAGCTTAGCTCGGGAAGCTAACTATGGCTACACCTTC. Its protein is CASSLAREANYGYTF. The variable domain in full, with the rest retrieved from reference TRBV7-2 and TRBJ1-2, is GAGVSQSPSNKVTEKGKDVELRCDPISGHTALYWYRQSLGQGLEFLIYFQGNSAPDKSGLPSDRFSAERTGGSVSTLTIQRTQQEDSAVYLCASSLAREANYGYTFGSGTRLTVV.

CDR3 protein: CASSPSGRENKQYF. In nucleotides, the CDR3 is TGTGCCAGCAGCCCCAGCGGGAGGGAGAACAAGCAGTACTTC. The rearrangement joins TRBV6-2 or TRBV6-3 to TRBJ2-7; 10 bases fit TRBD2. CDR3 length: 14 amino acids. V gave up 6 bases and J gave up 8 bases; unmatched junction bases: 10. The germline V gene has CDR1 MNHEY and CDR2 SVGEGT.

In DNA, the CDR3 is TGTGCCAGCAGCGGACAATTCAATGAGCAGTTCTTC. It translates to CASSGQFNEQFF. The chain uses TRBV6-2 or TRBV6-3 and TRBJ2-1; D is perhaps TRBD1 (5 bases). Germline V gene data show CDR1 as MNHEY and CDR2 as SVGEGT. The CDR3 sequence is 12 residues long. V was cut by 6 bases and J by 6 bases, with 9 bases left in between.

The V gene is TRBV9, the J gene TRBJ1-6; 9 nucleotides align to TRBD1. The CDR3 totals 16 residues. Germline assignment: CDR1 SGDLS and CDR2 YYNGEE. J gave up 9 bases and V 0 bases, and 7 bases lay outside the gene matches. The CDR3 DNA reads as TGTGCCAGCAGCGTAGGCGGGACAGGGAGAGGTTCACCCCTCCACTTT. Translating it yields CASSVGGTGRGSPLHF.

The chain combines TRBV28 with TRBJ1-2; perhaps TRBD1 as D (5 bases). The germline gives CDR1 MDHEN, CDR2 SYDVKM. Trimming pared 4 bases from V and 3 bases from J, leaving 12 bases between. This CDR3 region has 14 residues. CDR3 loop: CASSSLIGDYGYTF. The CDR3 DNA is TGTGCCAGCAGTTCCCTGATAGGGGACTATGGCTACACCTTC.

The table lists this clone with a few counts. This rearrangement joins TRBV15 to TRBJ2-7; TRBD2 aligns across 13 bases. The junction had 1 base not matched to a gene; V was cut back by 0 bases and J by 2 bases. Germline V gives CDR1 LNHNV, CDR2 YYDKDF (reference sequence). CDR3 length: 16 residues. Written as DNA, the CDR3 is TGTGCCACCAGCAGAGATGGACTAGCGGGAGCCTACGAGCAGTACTTC. Translated, it gives CATSRDGLAGAYEQYF.

This chain uses TRBV28 with TRBJ2-1; TRBD2 matches at 9 bases. Germline lookup yields CDR1 MDHEN and CDR2 SYDVKM. This CDR3 is 14 amino acids long. With 8 bases clipped from V and 4 bases from J, the junction kept 6 bases outside the gene matches. The CDR3 bases are TGTGCCAGCTGGACTAGCGAGGCTTACAATGAGCAGTTCTTC. Amino acids: CASWTSEAYNEQFF.

A note on this clone: Other DNA sequences in this specimen translate into the identical CDR3. The chain has TRBV5-4 and TRBJ1-1; the D gene is possibly TRBD1 (5 bases). The CDR3 length is 14 residues. Per the germline V gene, CDR1 is SGHNT and CDR2 is YYREEE (reference sequence). Trimming left V 2 bases short and J 1 base short, with 9 bases between. The CDR3 coding sequence is TGTGCCAGCAGCTTCTCTACAGGGAACACTGAAGCTTTCTTT. This codes for CASSFSTGNTEAFF.

The V gene is TRBV7-6, the J gene TRBJ2-7, with TRBD2 matching over 9 bases. Per the germline V gene, CDR1 is SGHVS and CDR2 is FNYEAQ. This CDR3 has 15 residues. After removal of 1 base from V and 2 bases from J, the junction contained 3 bases not matched to a gene. CDR3 residues: CASSLVSSGAYEQYF. CDR3 bases: TGTGCCAGCAGCTTAGTTTCTAGCGGGGCCTACGAGCAGTACTTC.

The chain employs TRBV7-9 and TRBJ2-5, with 8 positions matching TRBD2. The CDR3 has 16 residues. CDR1 and CDR2 (germline): SEHNR, FQNEAQ (reference sequence). Losses at the gene ends were 1 base for V and 2 bases for J; bases not matched to a gene: 6. The CDR3 region is CASSLGFGGVQETQYF. In DNA, the CDR3 is TGTGCCAGCAGCTTAGGGTTCGGGGGGGTACAAGAGACCCAGTACTTC.